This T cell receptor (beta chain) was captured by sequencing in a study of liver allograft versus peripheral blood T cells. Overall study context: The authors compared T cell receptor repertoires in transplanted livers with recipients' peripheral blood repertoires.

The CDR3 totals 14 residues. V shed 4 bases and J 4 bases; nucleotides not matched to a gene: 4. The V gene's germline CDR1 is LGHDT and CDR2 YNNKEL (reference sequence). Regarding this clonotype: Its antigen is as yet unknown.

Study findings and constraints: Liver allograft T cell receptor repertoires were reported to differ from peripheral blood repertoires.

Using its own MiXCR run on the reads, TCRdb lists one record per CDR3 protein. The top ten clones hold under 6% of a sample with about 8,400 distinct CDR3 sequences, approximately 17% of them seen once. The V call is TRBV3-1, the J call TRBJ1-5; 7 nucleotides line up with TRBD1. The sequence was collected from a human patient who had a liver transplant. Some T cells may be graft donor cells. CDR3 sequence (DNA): TGTGCCAGCAGCCCACAGGGGCCGAATCAGCCCCAGCATTTT. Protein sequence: CASSPQGPNQPQHF.